This T cell receptor beta chain was sequenced during a study of CD8+ T cells in alopecia areata. Study observations and caveats: TCR sharing was clearer in mice than between patients, perhaps partly owing to patient HLA diversity. The study found higher clonality in lesional than normal scalp, especially in alopecia totalis/universalis.

Sorting of CD4+ and CD8+ T cells was performed on PBMCs. A word on this clone: Its antigen is still unknown. This sample also contains other DNA sequences that code for the same CDR3.

Germline-derived CDR1 and CDR2 are MNHEY and SVGAGI. The CDR3 sequence is 11 residues long. Trimming cost V 2 bases and J 4 bases, with 2 bases left between them. cDNA prepared by RNA extraction and subsequent reverse transcription served as the template for sequencing. TCRdb's copy holds only in-frame clones and misses some; the assay was immunoSEQ multiplex PCR. The data hold about 140,000 clones, with 55% observed a single time. The rearrangement uses TRBV6-5 and TRBJ1-2; D remains unclear. The material sequenced was CD4+ T cells sorted from blood. The sequence derives from a human donor in good health. The CDR3 spells CASSYGYGYTF. In DNA form, the CDR3 reads TGTGCCAGCAGTTACGGCTATGGCTACACCTTC.